Listed here are 10 T cell receptor beta chains from one sample, sequenced in a study of OX40 agonist ivuxolimab in advanced cancers. Only in-frame clones appear in the TCRdb table, and some are missing; sequencing was by immunoSEQ multiplex PCR. The table records tens of thousands of clones, approximately 86% of them present only once. The material sequenced was CD4+ or CD8+ T cells sorted from blood, taken in a trial of the OX40 agonist ivuxolimab. These receptors were taken from an adult with an advanced solid tumor such as melanoma, head and neck, liver or kidney cancer.

The table lists this clone with a few counts. The chain uses TRBV30 and TRBJ2-1, with 8 bases identical to TRBD1. Trimming removed 4 bases from V and 9 bases from J; junction bases left unmatched: 11. Germline V CDR1 and CDR2: GTSNPN, SVGIG (reference sequence). The CDR3 length is 14 residues. CDR3 nucleotide sequence: TGTGCCTGGAATCCGGGACTCAGGGGGCGTGAGCAGTTCTTC. Protein sequence: CAWNPGLRGREQFF.

This sequence joins TRBV19 and TRBJ1-2; D possibly corresponds to TRBD1 (5 bases). V was shortened by 6 bases and J by 3 bases, with 17 bases between the two germline ends. This CDR3 is built from 15 residues. Germline V gene sequence: CDR1 LNHDA, CDR2 SQIVND (reference sequence). CDR3 amino acids: CASSLNRDGDYGYTF. CDR3 sequence (DNA): TGTGCCAGTAGCCTAAATCGGGACGGCGACTATGGCTACACCTTC.

Remarks on this clone: Distinct nucleotide sequences in the sample also encode this CDR3. The gene calls are TRBV9 and TRBJ2-3; the D gene is possibly TRBD1 (6 bases). The CDR3 is 14 residues long. Per germline, CDR1 SGDLS and CDR2 YYNGEE. Trimming left V 2 bases short and J 2 bases short, with 9 bases between. The CDR3 is CASSVGQITDTQYF. The CDR3 nucleotides are TGTGCCAGCAGCGTCGGACAGATCACAGATACGCAGTATTTT.

The chain employs TRBV7-8 and TRBJ2-1; 10 nucleotides align to TRBD2. This CDR3 has 16 residues. V was clipped by 1 base and J by 12 bases; unmatched bases: 12. Germline V gene data show CDR1 as SGHVS and CDR2 as FQNEAQ. CDR3 DNA sequence: TGTGCCAGCAGCTTAGAAAGGGCTAGCGGGAGTCAGGGGCAGTTCTTC. Its translation: CASSLERASGSQGQFF. The whole variable domain, remainder taken from reference TRBV7-8 and TRBJ2-1, is GAGVSQSPRYKVAKRGQDVALRCDPISGHVSLFWYQQALGQGPEFLTYFQNEAQLDKSGLPSDRFFAERPEGSVSTLKIQRTQQEDSAVYLCASSLERASGSQGQFFGPGTRLTVL.

The rearrangement links TRBV6-5 to TRBJ2-4; D could derive from TRBD1 or TRBD2 (6 bases each). Trimming removed 7 bases at V and 8 bases at J, with 15 bases between. Germline CDR1 MNHEY, CDR2 SVGAGI. The CDR3 runs 13 residues. The CDR3 loop reads CASTTPGADIQYF. CDR3 DNA sequence: TGTGCCAGCACTACCCCGGGGGCAGACATTCAGTACTTC.

The V gene is TRBV5-1, the J gene TRBJ1-3; 7 bases match TRBD1. Germline lookup yields CDR1 SGHRS and CDR2 YFSETQ. This CDR3 is 17 amino acids long. V lost 0 bases to trimming and J lost 0 bases; unmatched junction nucleotides: 6. CDR3 sequence reads: CASSLVPGGDSGNTIYF. For the CDR3, the DNA is TGCGCCAGCAGCTTGGTGCCAGGGGGGGACTCTGGAAACACCATATATTTT.

The V gene is TRBV5-4, the J gene TRBJ1-1; 8 bases line up with TRBD1. The CDR3 consists of 13 residues. The V segment lost 3 bases and the J segment 6 bases; nucleotides outside the gene matches: 4. Germline V gives CDR1 SGHNT, CDR2 YYREEE (reference sequence). The CDR3 sequence is CASSSAGGAEAFF. CDR3 nucleotide sequence: TGTGCCAGCAGCTCAGCAGGGGGCGCTGAAGCTTTCTTT.

The V call is TRBV7-9, the J call TRBJ1-1, with D unresolved. The length of the CDR3 is 14 residues. The V end lost 5 bases, the J end lost 6 bases, and 16 bases lay between the germline ends. Germline V gene lookup returns CDR1 SEHNR and CDR2 FQNEAQ (reference sequence). In nucleotides, the CDR3 is TGTGCCAGCAGCCCGGACGGGGTGGTCTCTGAAGCTTTCTTT. Translation gives CASSPDGVVSEAFF.

The chain employs TRBV7-6 and TRBJ2-4, with D unclear. The CDR3 extends over 14 amino acids. Trimming pared 1 base from V and 6 bases from J, leaving 10 bases between. Germline V lookup: CDR1 SGHVS, CDR2 FNYEAQ. The CDR3 is CASSLDPNTNIQYF. CDR3 nucleotides: TGTGCCAGCAGCTTAGACCCGAATACAAACATTCAGTACTTC. Full variable domain (remainder filled in from reference TRBV7-6 and TRBJ2-4): GAGVSQSPRYKVTKRGQDVALRCDPISGHVSLYWYRQALGQGPEFLTYFNYEAQQDKSGLPNDRFSAERPEGSISTLTIQRTEQRDSAMYRCASSLDPNTNIQYFGAGTRLSVL.

The chain employs TRBV15 and TRBJ2-4, with TRBD1 as a possible D gene (5 bases). Trimming removed 0 bases at V and 9 bases at J, with 12 bases between. The CDR3 totals 14 residues. CDR1 is LNHNV, CDR2 YYDKDF, per germline (reference sequence). The chain's CDR3 is CATSRDLAGIIQYF. The CDR3 DNA follows: TGTGCCACCAGCAGAGATTTGGCAGGGATCATTCAGTACTTC.